This T cell receptor beta chain originates from a study of T cells in Graves' hyperthyroidism and ophthalmopathy. Study details: At the time of initial diagnosis and before any treatment, peripheral blood was collected.

On the basis of clinical symptoms, serum thyroxine and TRAb, thyroid ultrasound and orbital computed tomography, diagnoses were made. Over 9 ml of fresh peripheral blood supplied the PBMCs. In this sample, this clonotype turned up many times. Its specificity is unknown. Overall study findings and caveats: Clonotypes that were expanded in thyroid above 0.001 mostly appeared in blood too.

V was clipped by 6 bases and J by 2 bases, with 11 bases between them. The CDR3 covers 13 residues. In germline, CDR1 is DFQATT, CDR2 SNEGSKA (reference sequence). Authors of the study amplified TCR beta CDR3 regions from RNA transcripts. The primer set for the first-round RT-PCR of the TCR CDR3 was HTBI. One entry per CDR3 protein results from TCRdb running MiXCR on the multiplex PCR reads. This table holds about 640,000 distinct CDR3 sequences, around 21% found once. This TCR was recovered from a man under 40 with Graves' ophthalmopathy. This chain connects TRBV20-1 to TRBJ2-1; D is possibly TRBD2 (5 bases). The sequenced material came from blood. The CDR3 region has the DNA TGCAGTGCCTTGGTAGCGACCTACAATGAGCAGTTCTTC. As protein: CSALVATYNEQFF.